These 26 T cell receptor beta chains share one sample of origin, sequenced in a study of response to subunit inactivated influenza vaccine. Via MiXCR, TCRdb re-called the RT-PCR reads, giving one row per CDR3 protein. In the table there are about 500,000 distinct CDR3 sequences, more than 15% of which are singletons. The specimen was CD4+ T cells sorted from PBMCs, collected less than 30 months after vaccination. The source of these receptors is a man aged 50-75 years who received an inactivated influenza vaccine.

This clonotype was seen repeatedly, ten times or more. The chain carries TRBV4-3 and TRBJ2-1; D is uncertain. The V gene lost 0 bases and the J gene lost 4 bases, with 4 bases spanning the gap. The CDR3 extends over 13 amino acids. Germline lookup yields CDR1 LGHNA and CDR2 YSLEER. CDR3 nucleotides: TGCGCCAGCAGCCAAGATCTATACAATGAGCAGTTCTTC. Amino acids: CASSQDLYNEQFF.

The V call is TRBV29-1, the J call TRBJ2-2; 8 bases line up with TRBD1. The CDR3 is 12 residues long. V shed 6 bases and J 7 bases; nucleotides not matched to a gene: 4. Looked up from germline, CDR1 is SQVTM and CDR2 is ANQGSEA. The CDR3 spells CSVGQGDGELFF. The CDR3 DNA reads TGCAGCGTCGGACAGGGCGACGGGGAGCTGTTTTTT.

This clonotype was seen a few times. The chain uses TRBV5-1 and TRBJ2-1, with D perhaps TRBD2 (5 bases). Germline loops: CDR1 SGHRS, CDR2 YFSETQ. The CDR3 totals 11 residues. Trimming left V 0 bases short and J 14 bases short, with 9 bases between. CDR3 in amino acids: CASSLGENEFF. The CDR3, as DNA: TGCGCCAGCAGCTTGGGGGAGAACGAGTTCTTC.

The chain couples TRBV7-8 to TRBJ1-6; possible D gene TRBD1, 6 bases. Germline V gene lookup returns CDR1 SGHVS and CDR2 FQNEAQ. The CDR3 extends over 14 amino acids. Trimming removed 3 bases at V and 6 bases at J, with 9 bases between. The CDR3 sequence: CASSFARGNSPLHF. CDR3 nucleotide sequence: TGTGCCAGCAGCTTTGCCAGGGGTAATTCACCCCTCCACTTT.

This clonotype was seen a handful of times. The CDR3 spells CASSQTSGETQYF. CDR3 DNA sequence: TGTGCCAGCAGCCAAACTTCGGGAGAGACCCAGTACTTC. This chain joins TRBV4-2 and TRBJ2-5; D not resolved. The germline V and J ends were trimmed by 2 bases and 4 bases, with 8 bases remaining between them. Germline V CDR1 and CDR2: LGHNA, YNFKEQ. The CDR3 has 13 residues.

This clonotype was counted a few times. This chain uses TRBV5-1 with TRBJ2-3; D possibly uses TRBD1 or TRBD2 (5 bases each). V was trimmed by 0 bases and J by 5 bases, leaving 19 bases between them. CDR3 length: 17 residues. Germline CDR1 reads SGHRS; CDR2 reads YFSETQ. CDR3 sequence reads: CASSLEPGTGSGDTQYF. DNA for the CDR3: TGCGCCAGCAGCTTGGAGCCGGGGACGGGGTCGGGAGATACGCAGTATTTT.

The V and J genes are TRBV27 and TRBJ1-1, with 7 bases lining up with TRBD1. The V and J ends lost 8 bases and 5 bases, in that order; junction bases with no gene match: 8. The CDR3 sequence is 13 residues long. Germline V gene lookup returns CDR1 MNHEY and CDR2 SMNVEV (reference sequence). CDR3 residues: CASRPDRATEAFF. The CDR3 DNA follows: TGTGCCAGCCGACCCGACAGGGCGACTGAAGCTTTCTTT.

The rearrangement links TRBV20-1 to TRBJ2-2, with a weak D call TRBD1 (5 bases). The CDR3 covers 16 residues. Deletions cut 1 base from V and 1 base from J, with 13 bases between. Germline CDR1 is DFQATT and CDR2 is SNEGSKA (reference sequence). DNA for the CDR3: TGCAGTGCTAGAGTCGACAGCTGGGGGAACACCGGGGAGCTGTTTTTT. The encoded protein is CSARVDSWGNTGELFF.

The sample holds a few counts of this clonotype. The rearrangement links TRBV12-3 or TRBV12-4 to TRBJ2-3; perhaps D is TRBD1 or TRBD2 (5 bases each). Deletions cut 3 bases from V and 6 bases from J, with 16 bases between. The CDR3 covers 15 residues. This CDR3 is CASSFGTGRADTQYF. CDR3 nucleotide sequence: TGTGCCAGCAGTTTTGGGACCGGTAGGGCGGATACGCAGTATTTT.

This clonotype was recorded a few times. This chain links TRBV4-3 with TRBJ2-5; D is perhaps TRBD2 (5 bases). CDR1 is LGHNA and CDR2 is YSLEER in the germline V gene. Trimming pared 4 bases from V and 6 bases from J, leaving 18 bases between. The CDR3 is 15 amino acids. The CDR3 DNA reads TGCGCCAGCAGCCCCGGTGCCGGGAAAGGGAAGACCCAGTACTTC. Protein: CASSPGAGKGKTQYF.

This chain uses TRBV15 with TRBJ2-3, with D possibly matching TRBD2 (5 bases). Germline V gives CDR1 LNHNV, CDR2 YYDKDF (reference sequence). V was clipped by 4 bases and J by 5 bases, with 7 bases between them. The CDR3 is 12 amino acids. The CDR3 bases are TGTGCCACCAGCAAACGGGAAGATACGCAGTATTTT. It encodes CATSKREDTQYF.

V and J are TRBV19 and TRBJ1-2, with TRBD1 matching 12 bases. J was trimmed by 3 bases and V by 5 bases; bases with no gene match: 4. This CDR3 spans 15 amino acids. CDR1 and CDR2 from the germline V gene are LNHDA and SQIVND (reference sequence). In nucleotides, the CDR3 is TGTGCCAGTAGTCTCGGGACAGGGGGCGACTATGGCTACACCTTC. Translating it yields CASSLGTGGDYGYTF.

The chain carries TRBV24-1 and TRBJ1-4, with D possibly TRBD1 on 5 matching bases. The CDR3 is 15 residues long. Per the germline V gene, CDR1 is KGHDR and CDR2 is SFDVKD. Trimming cost V 4 bases and J 3 bases, with 11 bases left between them. The CDR3 region has the DNA TGTGCCACCAGTGACTCGGGACTTCCTAATGAAAAACTGTTTTTT. Protein sequence: CATSDSGLPNEKLFF.

A few counts support this clonotype. The V and J genes are TRBV20-1 and TRBJ1-5; 7 bases line up with TRBD1. The V gene's germline CDR1 is DFQATT and CDR2 SNEGSKA (reference sequence). The CDR3 totals 12 residues. V shed 4 bases, J shed 5 bases, and the junction held 2 bases outside the gene matches. The CDR3 nucleotides read TGCAGTGCTAAGGGGGCCCATCAGCCCCAGCATTTT. It translates to CSAKGAHQPQHF.

This clonotype was seen repeatedly, ten times or more. V is TRBV6-1 and J is TRBJ2-7, with a tentative D call TRBD1 (6 bases). This CDR3 is 16 amino acids long. Germline CDR1 is MNHNS and CDR2 is SASEGT. V lost 1 base to trimming and J lost 0 bases, with 13 bases between them. CDR3 DNA: TGTGCCAGCAGTGAAGGATCTGTGGGGGCCTCCTACGAGCAGTACTTC. It is translated as CASSEGSVGASYEQYF.

This clonotype turned up a few times. J is TRBJ1-5 and V is TRBV7-9; a weak D match, TRBD1 (5 bases). Trimming shortened V by 1 base and J by 8 bases, and 9 bases separated the two germline ends. This CDR3 comprises 13 residues. Looked up from germline, CDR1 is SEHNR and CDR2 is FQNEAQ (reference sequence). The CDR3 DNA reads as TGTGCCAGCAGCTTAGTGGGGGGGGAGCCCCAGCATTTT. It is translated as CASSLVGGEPQHF.

In this sample, this clonotype turned up a few times. The chain links TRBV6-1 to TRBJ1-6; D may be TRBD1 (5 bases). The CDR3 is 15 residues long. V was pared by 7 bases and J by 9 bases, with 19 bases between. Germline CDR1 MNHNS, CDR2 SASEGT. CDR3 coding DNA: TGTGCCAGCAATGGAGCCGGGGCCTGGGGTTCACCCCTCCACTTT. This translates into CASNGAGAWGSPLHF.

The chain combines TRBV11-2 with TRBJ2-7; 7 positions match TRBD2. The V segment lost 5 bases and the J segment 2 bases; nucleotides outside the gene matches: 21. CDR3 length: 19 residues. CDR1 is SGHAT and CDR2 is FQNNGV in the germline V gene. The CDR3 here is CASSAMRVAGDIYAYEQYF. DNA of the CDR3: TGTGCCAGCAGCGCCATGCGGGTCGCGGGAGATATTTATGCCTACGAGCAGTACTTC.

CDR3 amino acids: CASSNADREDEQFF. The CDR3 DNA follows: TGTGCCAGCAGTAACGCAGACAGGGAAGATGAGCAGTTCTTC. The chain uses TRBV6-1 and TRBJ2-1; 7 nucleotides align to TRBD1. The CDR3 sequence is 14 residues long. CDR1 and CDR2 (germline): MNHNS, SASEGT. J gave up 8 bases and V 5 bases, and 9 bases lay outside the gene matches.

This clonotype turned up a few times. The chain joins TRBV9 to TRBJ2-1; D remains ambiguous. Germline CDR1 is SGDLS and CDR2 is YYNGEE. The length of the CDR3 is 12 residues. V was pared by 0 bases and J by 8 bases, with 6 bases between. The CDR3 DNA is TGTGCCAGCAGCGTAGTGCCGTATGAGCAGTTCTTC. It is translated as CASSVVPYEQFF. Full variable domain (missing parts from reference TRBV9 and TRBJ2-1): DSGVTQTPKHLITATGQRVTLRCSPRSGDLSVYWYQQSLDQGLQFLIQYYNGEERAKGNILERFSAQQFPDLHSELNLSSLELGDSALYFCASSVVPYEQFFGPGTRLTVL.

The genes are TRBV5-1 and TRBJ2-6; 9 bases are a match to TRBD1. CDR3 length: 17 amino acids. Per germline, CDR1 SGHRS and CDR2 YFSETQ. J gave up 1 base and V 3 bases, and 5 bases lay outside the gene matches. The CDR3 DNA follows: TGCGCCAGCAGCTGGGGACAGGGAGGATCTGGGGCCAACGTCCTGACTTTC. Translation: CASSWGQGGSGANVLTF.

This chain uses TRBV5-4 with TRBJ2-4; D is undetermined. This CDR3 has 12 residues. Trimming left V 2 bases short and J 9 bases short, with 9 bases between. Germline loops: CDR1 SGHNT, CDR2 YYREEE (reference sequence). CDR3 residues: CASSFLHGIQYF. In DNA form, the CDR3 reads TGTGCCAGCAGCTTCCTGCATGGCATTCAGTACTTC.

This clonotype has a count of ten or more. V usage is TRBV6-5 and J usage is TRBJ2-7; a possible D gene is TRBD2 (6 bases). CDR3 length: 17 residues. Trimming pared 2 bases from V and 0 bases from J, leaving 17 bases between. Germline V gene sequence: CDR1 MNHEY, CDR2 SVGAGI. CDR3 bases: TGTGCCAGCAGTTACCTGGGCTGGGACTCAAACTCCTACGAGCAGTACTTC. Amino acid sequence: CASSYLGWDSNSYEQYF.

The V gene is TRBV20-1, the J gene TRBJ2-1, with 9 bases that match TRBD2. In germline, CDR1 is DFQATT, CDR2 SNEGSKA (reference sequence). V lost 1 base, J lost 3 bases, and 13 bases stayed unmatched. This CDR3 region has 18 residues. The CDR3 reads CSARVSGLGTSFYNEQFF. The CDR3 bases are TGCAGTGCTAGAGTATCGGGTTTGGGGACTAGCTTCTACAATGAGCAGTTCTTC.

The CDR3 loop reads CAISESVQGAGEAFF. CDR3 sequence (DNA): TGTGCCATCAGTGAGTCGGTGCAGGGGGCGGGTGAAGCTTTCTTT. The gene calls are TRBV10-3 and TRBJ1-1; TRBD1 agrees at 8 bases. The V gene's germline CDR1 is ENHRY and CDR2 SYGVKD. V lost 0 bases and J lost 7; bases outside the gene matches: 7. The CDR3 has 15 amino acids.

This clonotype was seen more than once but under ten times. For the CDR3, the DNA is TGTGCCAGCAGTGCCCGAACTAGCGGGGACAACCAAGAGACCCAGTACTTC. Translation gives CASSARTSGDNQETQYF. The chain couples TRBV12-3 or TRBV12-4 to TRBJ2-5; 10 positions match TRBD2. V dropped 5 bases and J dropped 0; count of bases not matched to a gene: 9. CDR3 length: 17 residues.